This T cell receptor beta chain was retrieved from a study of Ad26.COV2.S vaccination and SARS-CoV-2 variants. General study findings and limits: Reportedly, after vaccination the spike-specific CD8+ and CD4+ T cell responses displayed substantial breadth. It was found that vaccine and placebo recipients had similar non-spike TCR breadth.

Treatment denoted: around 19 received Ad26.COV2.S at low or high dose, single or two shots; about 5 received placebo; per-sample allocation not given. Samples analyzed were those drawn on day 63 after the first vaccine or placebo injection. In Boston, an adult donor aged 18-55 years took part. In regard to this clone: Its antigen is currently unknown.

Germline V gene lookup returns CDR1 LGHNA and CDR2 YNFKEQ. V shed 0 bases and J shed 0 bases, with 10 bases lying between them. This CDR3 has 16 amino acids. Produced via immunoSEQ multiplex PCR; TCRdb's table is partial and in-frame only. The sample lists about 680,000 clones, roughly 90% occurring once. The starting material was peripheral blood, obtained in a trial of Ad26.COV2.S vaccine versus placebo. J is TRBJ2-3 and V is TRBV4-2; D is undetermined. This TCR was recovered from a person aged 18-65 years who received the Ad26.COV2.S COVID-19 vaccine or a placebo. The CDR3 loop is CASSQEVGRSTDTQYF. DNA of the CDR3: TGTGCCAGCAGCCAAGAAGTAGGCCGAAGCACAGATACGCAGTATTTT.